This entry lists 5 T cell receptor beta chains sequenced from one sample in a study of CD8+ T cells in alopecia areata (dated by TCRdb to 2016 to 2019). The method behind the library was the immunoSEQ multiplex PCR assay. RNA was extracted from all samples and reverse transcribed into cDNA, which served as template for TCR sequencing. Imported from immuneACCESS, the table was reduced by TCRdb to in-frame sequences with V and J called. These copies leave out some clones; in studies compared against another copy, an unresolved V gene accounts for under half, and the cause of the remainder is not known. Across this sample there are around 190,000 clones, with roughly 50% seen only once. Around 5% of the sample comes from the top ten. The sample taken for sequencing was CD8+ T cells sorted from blood. These receptor sequences come from a human donor in good health.

This clone appeared a few times. This chain connects TRBV29-1 to TRBJ2-3; 10 bases are a match to TRBD2. The length of the CDR3 is 14 residues. V lost 6 bases, J lost 4 bases, and 7 bases stayed unmatched. The germline CDR1 and CDR2 sequences are SQVTM and ANQGSEA. The CDR3 bases are TGCAGCGTCGTACCAAGCGGGGGGGCAGATACGCAGTATTTT. This sequence encodes CSVVPSGGADTQYF.

The chain is built from TRBV4-1 and TRBJ2-1, with TRBD2 matching over 12 bases. CDR3 length equals 15 residues. The germline V gene has CDR1 MGHRA and CDR2 YSYEKL. Losses at the gene ends were 2 bases for V and 7 bases for J; bases not matched to a gene: 3. The CDR3 region is CASSQILAGGNEQFF. As DNA, the CDR3 is TGCGCCAGCAGCCAAATCCTAGCGGGGGGGAATGAGCAGTTCTTC.

On this clone itself: Other DNA sequences in the sample encode the same CDR3. J is TRBJ1-1 and V is TRBV4-1; D gene uncertain. The CDR3 extends over 13 amino acids. The V gene lost 1 base and the J gene lost 0 bases, with 3 bases spanning the gap. In germline, CDR1 is MGHRA, CDR2 YSYEKL. CDR3 DNA sequence: TGCGCCAGCAGCCAAGCGGTGAACACTGAAGCTTTCTTT. Its translation is CASSQAVNTEAFF.

The chain employs TRBV30 and TRBJ1-2, with D uncertain. This CDR3 has 14 amino acids. Germline loops: CDR1 GTSNPN, CDR2 SVGIG (reference sequence). V was clipped by 0 bases and J by 4 bases, with 12 bases between them. The CDR3 DNA follows: TGTGCCTGGAGTGTTCTGGGAACTTCCTATGGCTACACCTTC. Encoded protein: CAWSVLGTSYGYTF.

Comments on this clone: Compared with germline, one end of the junction differs, possibly owing to a read error. The J gene is TRBJ2-7, the V gene TRBV7-2; D possibly corresponds to TRBD2 (6 bases). The CDR3 runs 14 residues. Germline lookup yields CDR1 SGHTA and CDR2 FQGNSA. CDR3 residues: CASCFSGGDYEQYF. As DNA, the CDR3 is TGTGCCAGCTGCTTTAGCGGTGGGGACTACGAGCAGTACTTC.